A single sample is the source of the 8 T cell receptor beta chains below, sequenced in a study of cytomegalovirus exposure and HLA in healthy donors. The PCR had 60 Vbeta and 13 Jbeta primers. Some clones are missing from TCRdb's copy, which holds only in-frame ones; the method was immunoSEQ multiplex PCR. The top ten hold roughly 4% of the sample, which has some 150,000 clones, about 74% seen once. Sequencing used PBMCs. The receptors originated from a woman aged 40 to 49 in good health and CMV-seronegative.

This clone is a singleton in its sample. The CDR3 nucleotides read TGTGCCAGCAGTCCAAGGGGATCTGAAGCTTTCTTT. This gives the protein CASSPRGSEAFF. J is TRBJ1-1 and V is TRBV6-5; TRBD1 is a possible D gene (5 bases). The CDR3 is 12 residues long. Trimming took 5 bases from V and 6 from J, leaving 10 bases between them. Per germline, CDR1 MNHEY and CDR2 SVGAGI.

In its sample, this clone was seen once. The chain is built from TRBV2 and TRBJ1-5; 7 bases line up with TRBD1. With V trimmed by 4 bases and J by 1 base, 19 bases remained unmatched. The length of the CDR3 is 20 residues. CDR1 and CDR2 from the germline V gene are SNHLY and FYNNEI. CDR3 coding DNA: TGTGCCAGCAGTGTGCCCCGGTCCGGGACAGCGGACCTGAGCAATCAGCCCCAGCATTTT. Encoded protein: CASSVPRSGTADLSNQPQHF.

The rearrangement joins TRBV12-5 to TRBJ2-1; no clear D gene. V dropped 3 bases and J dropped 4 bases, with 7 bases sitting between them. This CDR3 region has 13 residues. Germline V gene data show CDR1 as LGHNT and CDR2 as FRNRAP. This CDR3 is CASGFSRYNEQFF. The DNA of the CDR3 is TGTGCTAGTGGTTTCTCCAGGTACAATGAGCAGTTCTTC.

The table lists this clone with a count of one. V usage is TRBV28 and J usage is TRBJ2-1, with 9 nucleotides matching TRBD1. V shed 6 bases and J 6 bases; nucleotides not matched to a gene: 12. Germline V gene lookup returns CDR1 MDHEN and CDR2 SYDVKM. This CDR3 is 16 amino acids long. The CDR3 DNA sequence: TGTGCCAGCAGCCCAAATGCCGGGACAGGGTCCAATGAGCAGTTCTTC. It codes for CASSPNAGTGSNEQFF. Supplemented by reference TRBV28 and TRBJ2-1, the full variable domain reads DVKVTQSSRYLVKRTGEKVFLECVQDMDHENMFWYRQDPGLGLRLIYFSYDVKMKEKGDIPEGYSVSREKKERFSLILESASTNQTSMYLCASSPNAGTGSNEQFFGPGTRLTVL.

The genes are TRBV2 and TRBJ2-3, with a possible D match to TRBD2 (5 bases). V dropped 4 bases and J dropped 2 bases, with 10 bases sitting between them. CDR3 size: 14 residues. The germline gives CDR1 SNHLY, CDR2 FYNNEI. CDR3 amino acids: CASSVMEVTDTQYF. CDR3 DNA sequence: TGTGCCAGCAGTGTTATGGAGGTCACAGATACGCAGTATTTT.

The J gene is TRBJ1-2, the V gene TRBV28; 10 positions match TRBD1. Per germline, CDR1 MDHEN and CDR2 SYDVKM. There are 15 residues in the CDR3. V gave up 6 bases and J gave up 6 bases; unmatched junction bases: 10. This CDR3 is CASRVRSGTGDGYTF. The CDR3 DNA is TGTGCCAGCAGAGTTCGCTCCGGGACAGGGGATGGCTACACCTTC.

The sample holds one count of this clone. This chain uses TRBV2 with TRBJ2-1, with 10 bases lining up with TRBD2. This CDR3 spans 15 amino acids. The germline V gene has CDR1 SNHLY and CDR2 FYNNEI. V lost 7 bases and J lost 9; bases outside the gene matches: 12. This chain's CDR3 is CASNKLAGRLGEQFF. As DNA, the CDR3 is TGTGCCAGCAATAAACTAGCGGGACGGCTAGGTGAGCAGTTCTTC.

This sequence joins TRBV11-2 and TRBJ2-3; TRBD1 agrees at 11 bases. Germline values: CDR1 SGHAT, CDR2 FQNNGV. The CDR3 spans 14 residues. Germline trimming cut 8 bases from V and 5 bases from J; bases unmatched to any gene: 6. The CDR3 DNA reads TGTGCCAGCGTGGACAGGGGGCTCGGAGATACGCAGTATTTT. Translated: CASVDRGLGDTQYF.